These 30 T cell receptor beta chains came from one sample sequenced in a study of shared clonotypes between healthy human individuals. Sequencing used immunoSEQ multiplex PCR; TCRdb keeps in-frame clones, though not all of them. The data contain about 2.4 million clones, 85% to 95% of them singletons. Specimen: naive CD4+ T cells sorted from blood. Subset defined: CD45RA+ positively selected. Every receptor here comes from a man aged 18 to 30 in good health.

This clone was seen a single time. Other DNA sequences in this specimen translate into the identical CDR3. This chain connects TRBV29-1 to TRBJ2-7; no definite D call. Deletions cut 2 bases from V and 5 bases from J, with 7 bases between. The germline CDR1 and CDR2 sequences are SQVTM and ANQGSEA. The CDR3 is made up of 11 amino acids. The CDR3 DNA sequence: TGCAGCGTTGAACAGGTCCACGAGCAGTACTTC. Residues: CSVEQVHEQYF.

This clone was counted a single time. The rearrangement uses TRBV11-3 and TRBJ2-5; TRBD1 might be the D (6 bases). V dropped 0 bases and J dropped 3 bases, with 20 bases sitting between them. This CDR3 is 18 amino acids long. Germline lookup yields CDR1 SGHNT and CDR2 YENEEA. CDR3 DNA: TGTGCCAGCAGCTTAGATCGGGGTATCGGCAGGGGTAAAGAGACCCAGTACTTC. Its protein is CASSLDRGIGRGKETQYF.

This sequence joins TRBV5-1 and TRBJ2-3; TRBD2 matches at 9 bases. V gave up 0 bases and J gave up 4 bases; unmatched junction bases: 6. Per the germline V gene, CDR1 is SGHRS and CDR2 is YFSETQ. The CDR3 runs to 16 residues. The CDR3 is CASSLDGGRVPDTQYF. The CDR3 region has the DNA TGCGCCAGCAGCTTGGATGGCGGGAGGGTCCCAGATACGCAGTATTTT.

The rearrangement joins TRBV11-2 to TRBJ2-5; no reliable D call. V was shortened by 0 bases and J by 3 bases, with 5 bases between the two germline ends. CDR3 length: 13 residues. Looked up from germline, CDR1 is SGHAT and CDR2 is FQNNGV. CDR3 in amino acids: CASSLEAEETQYF. CDR3 DNA: TGTGCCAGCAGCTTAGAAGCAGAAGAGACCCAGTACTTC.

The rearrangement joins TRBV7-2 to TRBJ1-6; perhaps TRBD1 as D (5 bases). Looked up from germline, CDR1 is SGHTA and CDR2 is FQGNSA. The CDR3 has 17 residues. The ends were cut back, 2 bases at V and 5 bases at J, with 16 bases in the middle. As DNA, the CDR3 is TGTGCCAGCAGCTTAACCCCGGGACCCAGGGATAATTCACCCCTCCACTTT. It yields the protein CASSLTPGPRDNSPLHF.

The sample holds one count of this clone. V usage is TRBV10-1 and J usage is TRBJ1-1; no clear D. CDR1 is WNHNN, CDR2 SYGVQD, per germline (reference sequence). Deletions cut 3 bases from V and 1 base from J, with 9 bases between. The CDR3 spans 14 residues. The CDR3 loop reads CASSEFAGNTEAFF. CDR3 DNA: TGCGCCAGCAGTGAATTCGCAGGGAACACTGAAGCTTTCTTT.

As regards this clone: The sample carries other DNA sequences with the same CDR3. V and J are TRBV19 and TRBJ1-5, with a weak D call TRBD1 (5 bases). This CDR3 has 14 residues. Trimming removed 2 bases at V and 4 bases at J, with 9 bases between. The V gene's germline CDR1 is LNHDA and CDR2 SQIVND (reference sequence). The DNA of the CDR3 is TGTGCCAGTAGTATAATGGGGGGGAATCAGCCCCAGCATTTT. Its protein is CASSIMGGNQPQHF.

This clone was detected a few times. The chain joins TRBV4-1 to TRBJ1-5, with unresolved D. V lost 0 bases and J 4 bases, leaving 4 bases between the germline ends. The CDR3 is 13 amino acids. The germline gives CDR1 MGHRA, CDR2 YSYEKL. CDR3 sequence: CASSQDTNQPQHF. Here the CDR3 DNA reads TGCGCCAGCAGCCAAGATACGAATCAGCCCCAGCATTTT.

This clone occurred once. Other DNA sequences in this specimen translate into the identical CDR3. The genes are TRBV5-1 and TRBJ2-1; 7 bases are shared with TRBD2. From germline, CDR1 is SGHRS and CDR2 YFSETQ. This CDR3 has 15 residues. J gave up 0 bases and V 4 bases, and 4 bases lay outside the gene matches. The CDR3 spells CASSETGGSYNEQFF. In nucleotides, the CDR3 is TGCGCCAGCAGCGAAACGGGGGGCTCCTACAATGAGCAGTTCTTC.

The V call is TRBV28, the J call TRBJ1-2; 8 positions match TRBD1. The CDR3 contains 11 residues. The germline V gene has CDR1 MDHEN and CDR2 SYDVKM. With 11 bases clipped from V and 6 bases from J, the junction kept 5 bases outside the gene matches. CDR3 DNA sequence: TGTGCCGGACGGACAGGGAATGGCTACACCTTC. Its translation is CAGRTGNGYTF.

The gene calls are TRBV5-1 and TRBJ1-3; D remains ambiguous. Between the trimmed V and J ends, which lost 0 bases and 4 bases, there was a span of 14 bases. The CDR3 spans 16 residues. The germline V gene encodes CDR1 SGHRS and CDR2 YFSETQ. The CDR3: CASSLDPAGSGNTIYF. The CDR3 DNA follows: TGCGCCAGCAGCTTGGATCCAGCCGGGTCGGGAAACACCATATATTTT.

The rearrangement joins TRBV30 to TRBJ2-7; 7 bases line up with TRBD2. The CDR3 has 14 amino acids. Germline V gives CDR1 GTSNPN, CDR2 SVGIG (reference sequence). V lost 4 bases, J lost 1 base, and 7 bases stayed unmatched. CDR3 sequence reads: CAWNIAGRSYEQYF. The CDR3 nucleotides are TGTGCCTGGAACATAGCGGGTCGGTCCTACGAGCAGTACTTC.

J is TRBJ1-2 and V is TRBV4-1; 9 positions agree with TRBD1. Trimming cost V 3 bases and J 0 bases; bases outside gene matches: 2. This CDR3 region has 15 residues. Per the germline V gene, CDR1 is MGHRA and CDR2 is YSYEKL. CDR3 bases: TGCGCCAGCAGCCACGGGGACAGGGCTAACTATGGCTACACCTTC. Its translation: CASSHGDRANYGYTF.

The gene calls are TRBV4-1 and TRBJ2-7; no firm D call. The CDR3 has 14 residues. V shed 3 bases and J shed 0 bases, with 9 bases lying between them. Germline V gene data show CDR1 as MGHRA and CDR2 as YSYEKL. CDR3 in amino acids: CASSQFVNSYEQYF. CDR3 DNA: TGCGCCAGCAGCCAGTTTGTCAACTCCTACGAGCAGTACTTC.

The V call is TRBV11-3, the J call TRBJ2-1; 11 nucleotides line up with TRBD1. With V trimmed by 5 bases and J by 6 bases, 6 bases remained unmatched. Germline CDR1 reads SGHNT; CDR2 reads YENEEA. The CDR3 has 15 amino acids. This CDR3 reads CASSPRDRGFNEQFF. The CDR3 region has the DNA TGTGCCAGCAGCCCACGGGACAGGGGGTTCAATGAGCAGTTCTTC.

V usage is TRBV5-4 and J usage is TRBJ2-1; D might be TRBD1 or TRBD2, each matching 5 bases. With 0 bases removed from V and 5 bases from J, the gap between germline ends came to 12 bases. Germline loops: CDR1 SGHNT, CDR2 YYREEE (reference sequence). This CDR3 is built from 15 residues. The DNA of the CDR3 is TGTGCCAGCAGCTTGGTGGGACGGGGTGACAATGAGCAGTTCTTC. Its translation is CASSLVGRGDNEQFF.

The J gene is TRBJ2-3, the V gene TRBV6-1; 12 positions match TRBD2. Germline V gene sequence: CDR1 MNHNS, CDR2 SASEGT. This CDR3 region has 16 residues. The trim removed 4 bases at V and 7 bases at J, leaving 9 bases unmatched. As DNA, the CDR3 is TGTGCCAGCAGTGGGCCGACTAGCGGGGGTCTAAATACGCAGTATTTT. Its protein is CASSGPTSGGLNTQYF.

This clone was seen once. The CDR3 nucleotides are TGCGCCAGCAGCTTGGGAACGGGGTTGGGTTCCCACGAGCAGTACTTC. Protein: CASSLGTGLGSHEQYF. This chain joins TRBV5-1 and TRBJ2-7; D may be TRBD2 (5 bases). Germline assignment: CDR1 SGHRS and CDR2 YFSETQ. This CDR3 comprises 16 residues. The V and J ends lost 0 bases and 5 bases respectively, with 18 bases between them.

The J gene is TRBJ2-4, the V gene TRBV2; TRBD1 matches at 7 bases. Germline loops: CDR1 SNHLY, CDR2 FYNNEI. V was clipped by 3 bases and J by 10 bases; unmatched bases: 12. CDR3 length: 15 residues. Written as DNA, the CDR3 is TGTGCCAGCAGTGAGGACAGGCAACTTCTTACTATTCAGTACTTC. Protein sequence: CASSEDRQLLTIQYF.

The genes are TRBV11-3 and TRBJ1-6, with a weak D call TRBD1 (5 bases). V dropped 1 base and J dropped 6 bases, with 13 bases sitting between them. The CDR3 loop spans 16 amino acids. The germline V gene encodes CDR1 SGHNT and CDR2 YENEEA. CDR3 nucleotide sequence: TGTGCCAGCAGCTTAGGGCTGACAGTCTCTAATTCACCCCTCCACTTT. Translation gives CASSLGLTVSNSPLHF.

Comment on this clone: Different DNA sequences within this sample yield the same CDR3. This rearrangement joins TRBV9 to TRBJ2-7; D might be TRBD2 (5 bases). Germline CDR1 and CDR2: SGDLS and YYNGEE. V was shortened by 0 bases and J by 6 bases, with 10 bases between the two germline ends. The CDR3 runs to 13 residues. The CDR3 nucleotides read TGTGCCAGCAGCGTAGTTGAGGGTGGCGAGCAGTACTTC. Translation: CASSVVEGGEQYF.

As for this clone: Other DNA sequences in this specimen translate into the identical CDR3. The J gene is TRBJ1-3, the V gene TRBV5-4, with D perhaps matching TRBD1 (6 bases). V lost 2 bases and J 2 bases, leaving 8 bases between the germline ends. This CDR3 has 14 residues. CDR1 and CDR2 from the germline V gene are SGHNT and YYREEE (reference sequence). CDR3 sequence reads: CASSFGGAGNTIYF. DNA for the CDR3: TGTGCCAGCAGCTTTGGGGGCGCTGGAAACACCATATATTTT.

V usage is TRBV7-2 and J usage is TRBJ2-7; D is perhaps TRBD1 (5 bases). The CDR3 has 14 residues. V was pared by 1 base and J by 4 bases, with 11 bases between. CDR1 and CDR2 from the germline V gene are SGHTA and FQGNSA. Here the CDR3 reads CASSLGQTSYEQYF. In nucleotides, the CDR3 is TGTGCCAGCAGCTTAGGACAGACTTCTTACGAGCAGTACTTC.

This chain uses TRBV30 with TRBJ1-4, with D perhaps matching TRBD1 (5 bases). The CDR3 sequence is 13 residues long. V dropped 4 bases and J dropped 8 bases, with 14 bases sitting between them. Germline V gene lookup returns CDR1 GTSNPN and CDR2 SVGIG (reference sequence). CDR3 loop: CAWNLGVGEKLFF. CDR3 DNA sequence: TGTGCCTGGAATTTAGGGGTAGGGGAAAAACTGTTTTTT.

The CDR3 region has the DNA TGCGCCAGCAGCTTCCCTAGCGGGGGGCTACGGGCAGATACGCAGTATTTT. Residues: CASSFPSGGLRADTQYF. The chain links TRBV5-1 to TRBJ2-3, with 11 bases fitting TRBD2. The CDR3 is made up of 17 amino acids. The V gene's germline CDR1 is SGHRS and CDR2 YFSETQ. V lost 2 bases to trimming and J lost 4 bases; unmatched junction nucleotides: 9. Full variable domain (missing parts from reference TRBV5-1 and TRBJ2-3): KAGVTQTPRYLIKTRGQQVTLSCSPISGHRSVSWYQQTPGQGLQFLFEYFSETQRNKGNFPGRFSGRQFSNSRSEMNVSTLELGDSALYLCASSFPSGGLRADTQYFGPGTRLTVL.

This clone was picked up one time. The chain links TRBV10-3 to TRBJ2-3; 9 positions match TRBD2. CDR1 and CDR2 from the germline V gene are ENHRY and SYGVKD. This CDR3 is built from 14 residues. V was clipped by 6 bases and J by 1 base; unmatched bases: 2. This chain's CDR3 is CAIREREGTDTQYF. The CDR3 bases are TGTGCCATCAGGGAGCGGGAGGGCACAGATACGCAGTATTTT.

The V gene is TRBV10-2, the J gene TRBJ2-7; 7 bases fit TRBD2. Germline V CDR1 and CDR2: WSHSY, SAAADI. The CDR3 runs 14 residues. The ends lost 8 bases at V and 3 bases at J; junction bases unmatched: 10. CDR3 bases: TGCGCCAGCCTACGGGAGGAGGCTAGCTACGAGCAGTACTTC. Protein sequence: CASLREEASYEQYF.

The V call is TRBV9, the J call TRBJ2-1; 8 bases are shared with TRBD1. CDR3 length: 15 residues. The V segment lost 4 bases and the J segment 3 bases; nucleotides outside the gene matches: 6. Germline values: CDR1 SGDLS, CDR2 YYNGEE. CDR3 loop: CASSSGQGNYNEQFF. CDR3 bases: TGTGCCAGCAGCTCCGGACAGGGTAACTACAATGAGCAGTTCTTC.

About this clone: At the DNA level, this CDR3 is encoded by other sequences in the same sample as well. The V call is TRBV5-1, the J call TRBJ2-3, with unresolved D. Trimming removed 2 bases from V and 0 bases from J, with 4 bases in between. Germline V gene lookup returns CDR1 SGHRS and CDR2 YFSETQ. The CDR3 length is 13 residues. CDR3 sequence: CASSFPSTDTQYF. In nucleotides, the CDR3 is TGCGCCAGCAGCTTTCCCAGCACAGATACGCAGTATTTT.

The chain uses TRBV18 and TRBJ2-7, with 10 bases matching TRBD2. CDR1 is KGHSH, CDR2 LQKENI, per germline. This CDR3 spans 17 amino acids. The junction had 10 bases not matched to a gene; V was cut back by 3 bases and J by 2 bases. CDR3 residues: CASSPALGSGRAYEQYF. The CDR3 nucleotides are TGTGCCAGCTCACCTGCTTTAGGCAGCGGGAGGGCCTACGAGCAGTACTTC.